This passage covers 14 T cell receptor beta chains from one sample sequenced in a study of blood T cells in healthy people across ages. The use of a sample-barcoded 5' primer and a J-beta primer mix characterized a second PCR of roughly 6 to 11 cycles. TCRdb reanalysed the 5' RACE reads using MiXCR and keeps one entry per CDR3 protein. The table includes approximately 1.5 million distinct CDR3 sequences, approximately 32% detected once. The sample was blood. All receptors derive from a young woman in good health.

Remarks on this clonotype: An end of the junction does not agree with germline; a read error may underlie this. The chain links TRBV10-3 to TRBJ2-5, with D maybe TRBD2 (6 bases). The CDR3 sequence is 11 residues long. Germline lookup yields CDR1 ENHRY and CDR2 SYGVKD. In nucleotides, the CDR3 is TGTGCCATCAGTGAGGGGGGGACCCAGCACTTC. Protein: CAISEGGTQHF.

This clonotype was found a few times. CDR3 coding DNA: TGTGCCATCAGTGAGTCGAGAAGAAAATTGAGTTCTCCCTATGGCTACACCTTC. Amino acids: CAISESRRKLSSPYGYTF. The genes are TRBV10-3 and TRBJ1-2; D is ambiguous. The germline CDR1 and CDR2 sequences are ENHRY and SYGVKD. The CDR3 totals 18 residues. Trimming pared 0 bases from V and 4 bases from J, leaving 21 bases between.

As to this clonotype: The junction does not match germline at one end; this may be a read error. J is TRBJ2-6 and V is TRBV7-3, with D perhaps matching TRBD1 (6 bases). The germline CDR1 and CDR2 sequences are SGHTA and FQGTGA. This CDR3 has 17 residues. The CDR3: CASSLTGHLSGANVLTF. The CDR3 coding sequence is TGTGCCAGCAGCCTAACGGGACACCTCTCTGGGGCCAACGTCCTGACTTTC. The complete variable domain, with remaining parts taken from reference TRBV7-3 and TRBJ2-6, reads GAGVSQTPSNKVTEKGKYVELRCDPISGHTALYWYRQSLGQGPEFLIYFQGTGAADDSGLPNDRFFAVRPEGSVSTLKIQRTERGDSAVYLCASSLTGHLSGANVLTFGAGSRLTVL.

This clonotype was seen repeatedly, ten times or more. The chain links TRBV7-9 to TRBJ2-1, with TRBD2 identical over 10 bases. From germline, CDR1 is SEHNR and CDR2 FQNEAQ (reference sequence). V was pared by 4 bases and J by 1 base, with 4 bases of the junction left unmatched. The CDR3 sequence is 16 residues long. This CDR3 is CASSSVAGGSYNEQFF. CDR3 in DNA: TGTGCCAGCAGCTCTGTAGCGGGGGGTTCCTACAATGAGCAGTTCTTC. The full variable domain, in which reference TRBV7-9 and TRBJ2-1 provide the parts outside the CDR3, is DTGVSQNPRHKITKRGQNVTFRCDPISEHNRLYWYRQTLGQGPEFLTYFQNEAQLEKSRLLSDRFSAERPKGSFSTLEIQRTEQGDSAMYLCASSSVAGGSYNEQFFGPGTRLTVL.

This clonotype has ten or more counts. This rearrangement joins TRBV29-1 to TRBJ1-2, with 7 bases matching TRBD1. Germline V gene lookup returns CDR1 SQVTM and CDR2 ANQGSEA. V was clipped by 0 bases and J by 4 bases; unmatched bases: 5. The CDR3 contains 14 residues. The CDR3 is CSVEDLTGPYGYTF. The CDR3, as DNA: TGCAGCGTTGAAGATCTGACAGGGCCCTATGGCTACACCTTC.

This clonotype has only one observation. The chain is built from TRBV20-1 and TRBJ1-2; TRBD1 is a possible D gene (5 bases). Germline-derived CDR1 and CDR2 are DFQATT and SNEGSKA (reference sequence). The CDR3 is 13 amino acids. The V end was cut by 0 bases, the J end by 7 bases, with 12 bases between. In nucleotides, the CDR3 is TGCAGTGCTAGAGATGAGGGGATCGGTGGCTACACCTTC. It is translated as CSARDEGIGGYTF.

This clonotype has more than one count but fewer than ten. This chain connects TRBV6-5 to TRBJ2-1, with D possibly TRBD2 on 5 matching bases. There are 16 residues in the CDR3. Trimming cost V 4 bases and J 8 bases, with 21 bases left between them. Looked up from germline, CDR1 is MNHEY and CDR2 is SVGAGI. This CDR3 reads CASSSYSPDEGYEQFF. The CDR3 coding sequence is TGTGCCAGCAGTTCCTATAGCCCCGATGAGGGCTATGAGCAGTTCTTC.

This clonotype was counted a few times. The chain couples TRBV2 to TRBJ2-1; 9 bases fit TRBD2. Germline V gene lookup returns CDR1 SNHLY and CDR2 FYNNEI. The trim removed 6 bases at V and 7 bases at J, leaving 7 bases unmatched. The CDR3 has 14 residues. This chain's CDR3 is CASRTRREGNEQFF. Here the CDR3 DNA reads TGTGCCAGCAGGACTAGGCGGGAGGGAAATGAGCAGTTCTTC.

In this sample, this clonotype turned up a few times. The rearrangement links TRBV11-2 to TRBJ2-4; D ambiguous. The germline gives CDR1 SGHAT, CDR2 FQNNGV. Trimming removed 5 bases at V and 2 bases at J, with 13 bases between. The CDR3 covers 15 residues. The CDR3 region is CASSHLYGSKNIQYF. In DNA form, the CDR3 reads TGTGCCAGCAGCCATCTGTACGGGTCCAAAAACATTCAGTACTTC.

This clonotype showed up many times. One junction end disagrees with the germline gene, perhaps due to a read error. V gene TRBV12-3 or TRBV12-4 combines with J gene TRBJ1-5; D gene uncertain. This CDR3 region has 13 residues. CDR3 sequence: CASSVALGQPQHF. The CDR3 DNA reads TGTGCCAGCAGTGTAGCCCTCGGTCAGCCCCAGCATTTT.

This clonotype was counted only a few times. The CDR3 spells CASSLRPANQPQHF. CDR3 sequence (DNA): TGTGCCAGCAGCTTAAGACCAGCCAATCAGCCCCAGCATTTT. The rearrangement joins TRBV7-6 to TRBJ1-5; D call uncertain. With 2 bases removed from V and 3 bases from J, the gap between germline ends came to 8 bases. Germline V lookup: CDR1 SGHVS, CDR2 FNYEAQ. The CDR3 runs to 14 residues.

This clonotype was observed a single time. One end of the junction varies from germline; a read error may be responsible. The rearrangement links TRBV27 to TRBJ2-7; D is unresolved. Germline V gives CDR1 MNHEY, CDR2 SMNVEV (reference sequence). This CDR3 is 18 amino acids long. The CDR3 DNA reads as TGTGCCAGCAGTGGATATGGGAAGGACGGACGGTACTCCTACGAGCATTACTTC. Encoded protein: CASSGYGKDGRYSYEHYF.

V usage is TRBV27 and J usage is TRBJ2-7, with 10 bases matching TRBD2. CDR3 length: 15 residues. V trimming: 5 bases; J trimming: 3 bases; junction bases outside the gene matches: 7. Germline assignment: CDR1 MNHEY and CDR2 SMNVEV (reference sequence). The CDR3 loop reads CASSPTGLARYEQYF. Here the CDR3 DNA reads TGTGCCAGCAGTCCAACGGGACTAGCGCGCTACGAGCAGTACTTC.

This clonotype was observed a few times. This chain joins TRBV4-1 and TRBJ2-3; 10 nucleotides agree with TRBD2. V was pared by 2 bases and J by 3 bases, with 5 bases of the junction left unmatched. CDR3 length: 16 residues. Germline assignment: CDR1 MGHRA and CDR2 YSYEKL. The CDR3 DNA sequence: TGCGCCAGCAGCCAACCCGGACTAGCGGTAACAGATACGCAGTATTTT. Its translation: CASSQPGLAVTDTQYF.